These 21 T cell receptor beta chains were sequenced from one sample in a study of cytomegalovirus exposure and HLA in healthy donors. PCR employed 60 Vbeta and 13 Jbeta primers. Assay: immunoSEQ multiplex PCR; the TCRdb copy retains only in-frame clones and omits some. The sample shows around 110,000 clones, around a tenth of them seen only once. Sequenced material: PBMCs. The origin of the receptors is a man under 40 in good health and CMV-seronegative.

Only a few counts were recorded for this clone. V usage is TRBV11-2 and J usage is TRBJ2-5; possible D gene TRBD1, 6 bases. V was shortened by 3 bases and J by 2 bases, with 10 bases between the two germline ends. Per the germline V gene, CDR1 is SGHAT and CDR2 is FQNNGV. CDR3 size: 14 residues. The CDR3 DNA reads as TGTGCCAGCAGCTTCAGGGGCCCACAAGAGACCCAGTACTTC. Its translation: CASSFRGPQETQYF.

The CDR3 spells CASSLGGQGSPYF. CDR3 DNA: TGTGCCAGCAGCTTAGGCGGACAGGGGTCCCCGTACTTC. The V gene is TRBV7-2, the J gene TRBJ2-5; TRBD1 matches 9 bases. There are 13 residues in the CDR3. Germline values: CDR1 SGHTA, CDR2 FQGNSA. The ends lost 1 base at V and 13 bases at J; junction bases unmatched: 7.

The rearrangement links TRBV4-1 to TRBJ2-5, with D perhaps TRBD2 (6 bases). The V and J ends lost 4 bases and 1 base respectively, with 10 bases between them. CDR1 and CDR2 (germline): MGHRA, YSYEKL. The length of the CDR3 is 14 residues. The CDR3 nucleotides are TGCGCCAGCAGCCCGGAGGGCGGCCAAGAGACCCAGTACTTC. Protein: CASSPEGGQETQYF.

V and J are TRBV30 and TRBJ2-7; D might be TRBD2 (6 bases). The CDR3 is made up of 13 amino acids. CDR1 and CDR2 from the germline V gene are GTSNPN and SVGIG (reference sequence). V gave up 4 bases and J gave up 6 bases, with 16 bases separating them. The CDR3 nucleotides are TGTGCCTGGACCTTCATGGGAGGTTCCGAGCAGTACTTC. The encoded protein is CAWTFMGGSEQYF.

V gene TRBV5-1 combines with J gene TRBJ1-1; D is uncertain. The CDR3 consists of 12 residues. Germline CDR1 is SGHRS and CDR2 is YFSETQ. V lost 4 bases to trimming and J lost 1 base, with 5 bases between them. CDR3 DNA sequence: TGCGCCAGCAGCCGAGGGAACACTGAAGCTTTCTTT. Translating gives CASSRGNTEAFF.

Only one count was recorded for this clone. The chain links TRBV18 to TRBJ2-7; 10 nucleotides line up with TRBD2. In germline, CDR1 is KGHSH, CDR2 LQKENI. This CDR3 spans 17 amino acids. V trimming: 5 bases; J trimming: 2 bases; junction bases outside the gene matches: 12. This CDR3 is CASSDGLAGAHTYEQYF. As DNA, the CDR3 is TGTGCCAGCTCAGATGGGCTAGCGGGGGCTCATACCTACGAGCAGTACTTC.

The chain couples TRBV30 to TRBJ2-4, with D perhaps TRBD2 (5 bases). Germline CDR1 is GTSNPN and CDR2 is SVGIG (reference sequence). The CDR3 has 14 amino acids. Trimming took 0 bases from V and 0 from J, leaving 6 bases between them. CDR3 nucleotide sequence: TGTGCCTGGAGTGTGCGGGTAGCCAAAAACATTCAGTACTTC. Encoded protein: CAWSVRVAKNIQYF. Looking up the rest from reference TRBV30 and TRBJ2-4 gives the full variable domain: SQTIHQWPATLVQPVGSPLSLECTVEGTSNPNLYWYRQAAGRGLQLLFYSVGIGQISSEVPQNLSASRPQDRQFILSSKKLLLSDSGFYLCAWSVRVAKNIQYFGAGTRLSVL.

Notes on this clone: At one end the junction does not follow the germline gene, possibly because of a read error. This chain uses TRBV5-1 with TRBJ2-7, with D unresolved. The CDR3 consists of 12 residues. The V gene's germline CDR1 is SGHRS and CDR2 YFSETQ. CDR3 residues: CTSSQDSYEQYF. The CDR3 nucleotides read TGCACCAGCAGCCAGGACTCCTACGAGCAGTACTTC.

The chain joins TRBV11-1 to TRBJ2-5; tentative D call: TRBD2 (5 bases). Per the germline V gene, CDR1 is SGHAT and CDR2 is FQDESV (reference sequence). V was pared by 5 bases and J by 3 bases, with 13 bases between. The CDR3 runs 14 residues. The CDR3 region has the DNA TGTGCCAGCAGCCCTCGGAGAGGGAAAGAGACCCAGTACTTC. Translating it yields CASSPRRGKETQYF. The whole variable domain, filled in from reference TRBV11-1 and TRBJ2-5, reads EAEVAQSPRYKITEKSQAVAFWCDPISGHATLYWYRQILGQGPELLVQFQDESVVDDSQLPKDRFSAERLKGVDSTLKIQPAELGDSAMYLCASSPRRGKETQYFGPGTRLLVL.

In the case of this clone: Other DNA sequences in the sample encode the same CDR3. V and J are TRBV27 and TRBJ2-3; D may be TRBD1 (5 bases). V was pared by 0 bases and J by 3 bases, with 13 bases between. This CDR3 region has 16 residues. Germline assignment: CDR1 MNHEY and CDR2 SMNVEV (reference sequence). CDR3 DNA sequence: TGTGCCAGCAGTTTATCGGGCAGGTCAGGGACAGATACGCAGTATTTT. It yields the protein CASSLSGRSGTDTQYF.

This clone was seen more than once but under ten times. The chain links TRBV2 to TRBJ1-5; 7 bases are shared with TRBD1. Per the germline V gene, CDR1 is SNHLY and CDR2 is FYNNEI. CDR3 length: 14 amino acids. Losses at the gene ends were 6 bases for V and 7 bases for J; bases not matched to a gene: 9. In DNA form, the CDR3 reads TGTGCCAGCAGCCCGACAGGGATCGGCCAGCCCCAGCATTTT. Residues: CASSPTGIGQPQHF. The variable domain in full, completed from reference TRBV2 and TRBJ1-5, reads EPEVTQTPSHQVTQMGQEVILRCVPISNHLYFYWYRQILGQKVEFLVSFYNNEISEKSEIFDDQFSVERPDGSNFTLKIRSTKLEDSAMYFCASSPTGIGQPQHFGDGTRLSIL.

The CDR3 loop reads CASSGGTGGGNIQYF. As DNA, the CDR3 is TGTGCCAGCAGCGGCGGGACAGGGGGTGGAAACATTCAGTACTTC. The V gene is TRBV9, the J gene TRBJ2-4; 11 nucleotides align to TRBD1. This CDR3 has 15 residues. V trimming: 3 bases; J trimming: 6 bases; junction bases outside the gene matches: 5. Germline V lookup: CDR1 SGDLS, CDR2 YYNGEE.

The chain employs TRBV15 and TRBJ2-4; TRBD2 matches at 8 bases. The CDR3 spans 16 residues. V shed 3 bases, J shed 0 bases, and the junction held 4 bases outside the gene matches. CDR1 is LNHNV and CDR2 is YYDKDF in the germline V gene (reference sequence). CDR3 nucleotides: TGTGCCACCAGCAGCGACCGGGGGGGAGCCAAAAACATTCAGTACTTC. This codes for CATSSDRGGAKNIQYF.

This clone was observed a few times. The rearrangement uses TRBV5-1 and TRBJ2-1, with D uncertain. Trimming stripped 0 bases from V and 0 bases from J, with 10 bases between. CDR1 and CDR2 from the germline V gene are SGHRS and YFSETQ. The CDR3 extends over 16 amino acids. The CDR3 here is CASSLDFLLSYNEQFF. Here the CDR3 DNA reads TGCGCCAGCAGCTTGGACTTTTTACTCTCCTACAATGAGCAGTTCTTC.

This chain joins TRBV5-4 and TRBJ2-5; 12 bases map to TRBD2. The J call may be faulty, since TRBJ2-7 better matches the DNA end. In germline, CDR1 is SGHNT, CDR2 YYREEE (reference sequence). This CDR3 region has 15 residues. This chain's CDR3 is CASRNRLAGAYEQYF. Here the CDR3 DNA reads TGTGCCAGCAGAAACAGACTAGCGGGGGCCTACGAGCAGTACTTC.

This clone occurred a few times. The rearrangement links TRBV7-3 to TRBJ2-3; 9 bases are a match to TRBD2. This CDR3 spans 16 amino acids. After removal of 5 bases from V and 7 bases from J, the junction contained 13 bases not matched to a gene. Germline lookup yields CDR1 SGHTA and CDR2 FQGTGA. The CDR3 loop is CASSPPREGGIHTQYF. In DNA form, the CDR3 reads TGTGCCAGCAGCCCACCGCGGGAGGGGGGCATACATACGCAGTATTTT.

In this sample, this clone turned up a few times. This chain links TRBV11-2 with TRBJ1-4, with D possibly being TRBD1 (5 bases). The CDR3 totals 16 residues. V was pared by 5 bases and J by 10 bases, with 23 bases between. Per germline, CDR1 SGHAT and CDR2 FQNNGV. CDR3 nucleotides: TGTGCCAGCAGCGCCGAATCTCGGGAGGGGAGAGGAAAACTGTTTTTT. This translates into CASSAESREGRGKLFF.

The rearrangement uses TRBV11-3 and TRBJ2-3; 10 bases match TRBD2. V shed 5 bases and J 3 bases; nucleotides not matched to a gene: 8. Per germline, CDR1 SGHNT and CDR2 YENEEA. The CDR3 loop spans 16 amino acids. As DNA, the CDR3 is TGTGCCAGCAGCCCCTCGGTTAGCGGGAGGACAGATACGCAGTATTTT. Translation gives CASSPSVSGRTDTQYF.

The V gene is TRBV11-2, the J gene TRBJ2-3; the D gene is possibly TRBD2 (5 bases). This CDR3 spans 16 amino acids. V was shortened by 1 base and J by 0 bases, with 11 bases between the two germline ends. The germline CDR1 and CDR2 sequences are SGHAT and FQNNGV. This CDR3 reads CASSLGASPSTDTQYF. CDR3 bases: TGTGCCAGCAGCTTAGGGGCTAGCCCTAGCACAGATACGCAGTATTTT.

There are a few counts of this clone. The genes are TRBV19 and TRBJ1-1; D is perhaps TRBD1 (5 bases). CDR1 and CDR2 (germline): LNHDA, SQIVND (reference sequence). Trimming cost V 5 bases and J 5 bases, with 9 bases left between them. The CDR3 spans 12 residues. CDR3 protein: CASSVGTTEAFF. The CDR3 DNA reads TGTGCCAGTAGTGTCGGGACTACTGAAGCTTTCTTT.

The rearrangement uses TRBV27 and TRBJ2-1; 8 bases agree with TRBD1. Trimming cost V 3 bases and J 3 bases; bases outside gene matches: 4. Germline V gene data show CDR1 as MNHEY and CDR2 as SMNVEV (reference sequence). The length of the CDR3 is 15 residues. The DNA for the CDR3 is TGTGCCAGCAGTTTCAGGGGGCCCCTCTACAATGAGCAGTTCTTC. Encoded protein: CASSFRGPLYNEQFF.